The text below deals with one TCR beta chain. The record originates from a study of T cell changes during pregnancy in multiple sclerosis. Produced via immunoSEQ multiplex PCR; TCRdb's table is partial and in-frame only. The profile shows about 72,000 clones, around 91% of them singletons. V was cut by 3 bases and J by 12 bases, with 13 bases left in between. The CDR3 sequence is 12 residues long. The germline V gene has CDR1 SGDLS and CDR2 YYNGEE. This sample comprised peripheral blood, obtained in the third trimester of pregnancy. The sequence was obtained from a female donor in good health, enrolled as a control in a pregnancy study. The chain is built from TRBV9 and TRBJ1-3; no firm D call. The CDR3 loop reads CASSGALRVIYF. The CDR3 DNA is TGTGCCAGCAGCGGGGCTCTACGAGTCATATATTTT.